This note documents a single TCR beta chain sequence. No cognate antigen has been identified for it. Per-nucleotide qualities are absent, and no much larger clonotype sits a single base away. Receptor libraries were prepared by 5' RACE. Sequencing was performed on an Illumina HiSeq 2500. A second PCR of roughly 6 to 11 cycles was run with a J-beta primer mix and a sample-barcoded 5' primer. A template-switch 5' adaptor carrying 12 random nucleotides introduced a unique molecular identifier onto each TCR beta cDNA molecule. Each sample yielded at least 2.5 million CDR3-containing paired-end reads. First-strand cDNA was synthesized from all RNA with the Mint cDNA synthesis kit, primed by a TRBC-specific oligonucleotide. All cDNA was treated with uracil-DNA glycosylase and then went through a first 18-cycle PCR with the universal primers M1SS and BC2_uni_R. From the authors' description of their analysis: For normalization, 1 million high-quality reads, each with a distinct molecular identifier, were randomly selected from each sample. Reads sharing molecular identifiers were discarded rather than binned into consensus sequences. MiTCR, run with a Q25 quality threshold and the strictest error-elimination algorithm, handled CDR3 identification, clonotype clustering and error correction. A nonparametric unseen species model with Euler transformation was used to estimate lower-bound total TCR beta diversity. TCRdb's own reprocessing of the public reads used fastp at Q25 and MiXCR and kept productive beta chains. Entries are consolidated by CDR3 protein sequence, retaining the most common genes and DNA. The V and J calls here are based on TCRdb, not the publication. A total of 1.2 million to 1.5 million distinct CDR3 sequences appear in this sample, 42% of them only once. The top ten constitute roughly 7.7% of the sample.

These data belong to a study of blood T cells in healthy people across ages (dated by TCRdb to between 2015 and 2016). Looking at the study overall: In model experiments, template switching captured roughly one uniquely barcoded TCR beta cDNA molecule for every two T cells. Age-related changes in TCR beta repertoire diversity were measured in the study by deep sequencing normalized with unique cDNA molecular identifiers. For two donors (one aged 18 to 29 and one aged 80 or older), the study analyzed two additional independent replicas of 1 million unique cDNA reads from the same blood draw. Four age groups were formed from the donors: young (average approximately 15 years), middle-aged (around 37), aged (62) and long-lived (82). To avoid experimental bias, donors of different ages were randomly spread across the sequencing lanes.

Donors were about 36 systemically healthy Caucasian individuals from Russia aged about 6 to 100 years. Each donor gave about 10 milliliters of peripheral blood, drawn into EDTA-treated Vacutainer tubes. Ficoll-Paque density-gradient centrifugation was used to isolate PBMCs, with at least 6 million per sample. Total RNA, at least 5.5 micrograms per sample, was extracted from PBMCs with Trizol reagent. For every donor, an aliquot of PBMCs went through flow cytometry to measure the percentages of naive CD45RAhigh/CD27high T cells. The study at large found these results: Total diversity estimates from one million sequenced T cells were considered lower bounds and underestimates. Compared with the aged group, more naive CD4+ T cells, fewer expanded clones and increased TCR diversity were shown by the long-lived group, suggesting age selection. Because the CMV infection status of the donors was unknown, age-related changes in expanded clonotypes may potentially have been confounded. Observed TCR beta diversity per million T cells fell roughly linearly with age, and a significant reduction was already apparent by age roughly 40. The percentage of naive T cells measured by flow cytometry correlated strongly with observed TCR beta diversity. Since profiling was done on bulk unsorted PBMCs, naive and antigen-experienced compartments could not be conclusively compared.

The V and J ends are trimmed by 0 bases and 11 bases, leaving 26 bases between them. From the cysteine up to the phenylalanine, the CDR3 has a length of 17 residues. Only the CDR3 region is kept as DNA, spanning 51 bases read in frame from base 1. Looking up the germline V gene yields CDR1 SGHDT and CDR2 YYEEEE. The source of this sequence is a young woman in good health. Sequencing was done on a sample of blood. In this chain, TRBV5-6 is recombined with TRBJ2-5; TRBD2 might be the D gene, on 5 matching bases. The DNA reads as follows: TGTGCCAGCAGCTTGGAGGTTGGACTCCTGCCCTACAATGAGCAGTACTTC. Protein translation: CASSLEVGLLPYNEQYF. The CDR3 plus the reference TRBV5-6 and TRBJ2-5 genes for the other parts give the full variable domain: DAGVTQSPTHLIKTRGQQVTLRCSPKSGHDTVSWYQQALGQGPQFIFQYYEEEERQRGNFPDRFSGHQFPNYSSELNVNALLLGDSALYLCASSLEVGLLPYNEQYFGPGTRLLVL.